This T cell receptor (beta chain) was sequenced for a study of cytomegalovirus exposure and HLA in healthy donors. On this clone: What it binds is unknown.

The PCR had 60 Vbeta and 13 Jbeta primers. The table came from immunoSEQ multiplex PCR; TCRdb's copy has only in-frame clones and leaves some out. The sample lists around 220,000 clones, about 75% occurring once. Study conclusions and caveats: A missense variant in DCLRE1C was later tied to TCR beta V- and J-gene trimming.

Sequencing was done on a sample of PBMCs. The sequence derives from a man younger than 35 in good health and CMV-seronegative.

The CDR3 sequence: CASSTRRGAKHEKLFF. The CDR3 DNA reads as TGTGCCAGTAGTACCCGGCGGGGCGCGAAACATGAAAAACTGTTTTTT. The chain employs TRBV19 and TRBJ1-4, with a tentative D call TRBD1 (5 bases). The V end lost 4 bases, the J end lost 6 bases, and 18 bases lay between the germline ends. The length of the CDR3 is 16 residues. CDR1 and CDR2 (germline): LNHDA, SQIVND (reference sequence).